The 18 T cell receptor beta chains in this list originate from one sample, sequenced in a study of PD-1 and CTLA-4 blockade in melanoma. Clones were read by immunoSEQ multiplex PCR, and TCRdb kept only the in-frame ones, dropping some. Found here are some 33,000 clones, about 88% of them singletons; the top ten hold around 6.7%. The material was CD8+ T cells from peripheral blood, obtained from a patient given anti-PD-1 treatment. The source is a human donor with melanoma.

The gene calls are TRBV6-2 or TRBV6-3 and TRBJ1-1; no clear D. CDR1 and CDR2 (germline): MNHEY, SVGEGT. The germline V and J ends were trimmed by 1 base and 6 bases, with 6 bases remaining between them. CDR3 length: 12 amino acids. This CDR3 reads CASSYLGAEAFF. As DNA, the CDR3 is TGTGCCAGCAGTTACTTGGGCGCTGAAGCTTTCTTT.

The genes are TRBV11-2 and TRBJ2-7; TRBD1 matches 9 bases. Looked up from germline, CDR1 is SGHAT and CDR2 is FQNNGV. Losses at the gene ends were 4 bases for V and 0 bases for J; bases not matched to a gene: 4. This CDR3 spans 15 amino acids. CDR3 in amino acids: CASSYPGQGSYEQYF. The CDR3 DNA follows: TGTGCCAGCAGCTACCCGGGACAGGGCTCCTACGAGCAGTACTTC.

The CDR3 DNA is TGCGCCAGCAGCTTAGGCGGGACTAGCGCCTCCTACGAGCAGTACTTC. Protein sequence: CASSLGGTSASYEQYF. The chain joins TRBV5-1 to TRBJ2-7, with 10 nucleotides matching TRBD2. The junction had 5 bases not matched to a gene; V was cut back by 2 bases and J by 0 bases. Germline CDR1 SGHRS, CDR2 YFSETQ. The CDR3 sequence is 16 residues long.

V usage is TRBV6-5 and J usage is TRBJ1-1, with D possibly being TRBD1 (5 bases). Germline CDR1 and CDR2: MNHEY and SVGAGI. The CDR3 contains 12 residues. Trimming removed 7 bases from V and 5 bases from J, with 11 bases in between. CDR3 in amino acids: CASTWGSTEAFF. DNA for the CDR3: TGTGCCAGCACTTGGGGGAGTACTGAAGCTTTCTTT.

This chain links TRBV7-9 with TRBJ1-1; D may be TRBD1 (5 bases). CDR3 length: 13 amino acids. Germline V gene lookup returns CDR1 SEHNR and CDR2 FQNEAQ (reference sequence). V shed 1 base and J shed 6 bases, with 9 bases lying between them. The CDR3 sequence: CASSLVGAAEAFF. The CDR3, as DNA: TGTGCCAGCAGCTTAGTAGGGGCGGCTGAAGCTTTCTTT.

This clone has just a few counts. J is TRBJ2-7 and V is TRBV29-1; D may match TRBD1 or TRBD2 (5 bases each). Germline CDR1 SQVTM, CDR2 ANQGSEA. V was cut by 5 bases and J by 3 bases, with 17 bases left in between. CDR3 length: 14 residues. Written as DNA, the CDR3 is TGCAGCGTTACCACCGGGGCGGACGGCTACGAGCAGTACTTC. The encoded protein is CSVTTGADGYEQYF.

This chain joins TRBV9 and TRBJ2-1, with TRBD2 identical over 11 bases. The V and J ends lost 4 bases and 2 bases, in that order; junction bases with no gene match: 2. This CDR3 region has 15 residues. Germline lookup yields CDR1 SGDLS and CDR2 YYNGEE. The CDR3 DNA sequence: TGTGCCAGCAGCCTAGCGGGGGGAGCCTACAATGAGCAGTTCTTC. Translating it yields CASSLAGGAYNEQFF.

J is TRBJ2-6 and V is TRBV15, with D hard to call. V lost 0 bases, J lost 2 bases, and 11 bases lay in between. Looked up from germline, CDR1 is LNHNV and CDR2 is YYDKDF (reference sequence). The CDR3 extends over 17 amino acids. CDR3 protein: CATSRDRDLAGANVLTF. The CDR3 DNA follows: TGTGCCACCAGCAGAGATCGTGACTTGGCTGGGGCCAACGTCCTGACTTTC.

This chain links TRBV4-1 with TRBJ1-1; D uncertain. Trimming left V 1 base short and J 10 bases short, with 13 bases between. The CDR3 runs 13 residues. Germline-derived CDR1 and CDR2 are MGHRA and YSYEKL. The CDR3 region is CASSQVMAVGAFF. CDR3 DNA: TGCGCCAGCAGCCAAGTTATGGCAGTCGGAGCTTTCTTT.

The J gene is TRBJ2-5, the V gene TRBV10-3, with 8 bases identical to TRBD1. CDR3 length equals 15 residues. Germline V gene data show CDR1 as ENHRY and CDR2 as SYGVKD. V lost 3 bases to trimming and J lost 6 bases; unmatched junction nucleotides: 9. CDR3 region: CAISDLGQGEQTQYF. The CDR3 bases are TGTGCCATCAGTGACCTAGGACAGGGTGAGCAGACCCAGTACTTC.

The V call is TRBV27, the J call TRBJ1-1; possible D gene TRBD1, 6 bases. Germline V gene data show CDR1 as MNHEY and CDR2 as SMNVEV (reference sequence). The V and J ends lost 2 bases and 4 bases respectively, with 11 bases between them. The CDR3 totals 14 residues. CDR3 nucleotide sequence: TGTGCCAGCAGTTTAGGGGGGCGTAGCACTGAAGCTTTCTTT. Its translation: CASSLGGRSTEAFF.

This chain uses TRBV28 with TRBJ2-1; D uncertain. The CDR3 sequence is 15 residues long. The V end was cut by 1 base, the J end by 8 bases, with 15 bases between. Germline loops: CDR1 MDHEN, CDR2 SYDVKM. CDR3 loop: CASSLYGVGGYEQFF. Written as DNA, the CDR3 is TGTGCCAGCAGTTTATATGGGGTTGGTGGGTATGAGCAGTTCTTC. Looking up the rest from reference TRBV28 and TRBJ2-1 gives the full variable domain: DVKVTQSSRYLVKRTGEKVFLECVQDMDHENMFWYRQDPGLGLRLIYFSYDVKMKEKGDIPEGYSVSREKKERFSLILESASTNQTSMYLCASSLYGVGGYEQFFGPGTRLTVL.

This chain connects TRBV15 to TRBJ2-2, with D perhaps TRBD1 (6 bases). This CDR3 comprises 16 residues. Deletions cut 5 bases from V and 2 bases from J, with 15 bases between. Germline CDR1 and CDR2: LNHNV and YYDKDF (reference sequence). The chain's CDR3 is CATSPEGHPNTGELFF. CDR3 sequence (DNA): TGTGCCACCAGCCCTGAGGGACACCCTAACACCGGGGAGCTGTTTTTT.

The table lists this clone with a few counts. The chain combines TRBV5-1 with TRBJ2-7; TRBD1 might be the D (7 bases). The CDR3 consists of 16 residues. CDR1 SGHRS and CDR2 YFSETQ come from the germline V gene. Trimming took off 4 bases at V and 3 bases at J, with 20 bases between the two ends. This CDR3 reads CASSKQGPSGGYEQYF. The CDR3 DNA reads as TGCGCCAGCAGCAAACAGGGGCCTTCCGGGGGCTACGAGCAGTACTTC.

V is TRBV2 and J is TRBJ2-7; D is unclear. This CDR3 has 15 amino acids. The germline V gene encodes CDR1 SNHLY and CDR2 FYNNEI. The V and J ends lost 2 bases and 0 bases respectively, with 11 bases between them. This CDR3 reads CASSESTGRSYEQYF. The CDR3 DNA is TGTGCCAGCAGTGAATCTACGGGCCGCTCCTACGAGCAGTACTTC.

The chain has TRBV15 and TRBJ2-1; D ambiguous. The length of the CDR3 is 18 residues. Trimming removed 1 base from V and 0 bases from J, with 16 bases in between. CDR1 is LNHNV and CDR2 is YYDKDF in the germline V gene (reference sequence). CDR3 DNA sequence: TGTGCCACCAGCAGAGGCGAGGTTGTTACCTTCTCCTACAATGAGCAGTTCTTC. This translates into CATSRGEVVTFSYNEQFF.

The rearrangement uses TRBV5-6 and TRBJ2-7; TRBD2 aligns across 11 bases. Germline CDR1 and CDR2: SGHDT and YYEEEE. The CDR3 consists of 16 residues. V shed 0 bases and J 1 base; nucleotides not matched to a gene: 3. The CDR3 bases are TGTGCCAGCAGCTTGGGGCTAGCGGGGGGTTCCTACGAGCAGTACTTC. This gives the protein CASSLGLAGGSYEQYF.

The chain is built from TRBV7-2 and TRBJ2-7; D might be TRBD1 (7 bases). The germline V gene has CDR1 SGHTA and CDR2 FQGNSA. CDR3 length: 17 amino acids. V lost 1 base and J lost 3, with 19 bases in between. CDR3 sequence: CASSLVGGQISFYEQYF. The CDR3 DNA reads as TGTGCCAGCAGCTTAGTGGGGGGACAGATAAGTTTCTACGAGCAGTACTTC.